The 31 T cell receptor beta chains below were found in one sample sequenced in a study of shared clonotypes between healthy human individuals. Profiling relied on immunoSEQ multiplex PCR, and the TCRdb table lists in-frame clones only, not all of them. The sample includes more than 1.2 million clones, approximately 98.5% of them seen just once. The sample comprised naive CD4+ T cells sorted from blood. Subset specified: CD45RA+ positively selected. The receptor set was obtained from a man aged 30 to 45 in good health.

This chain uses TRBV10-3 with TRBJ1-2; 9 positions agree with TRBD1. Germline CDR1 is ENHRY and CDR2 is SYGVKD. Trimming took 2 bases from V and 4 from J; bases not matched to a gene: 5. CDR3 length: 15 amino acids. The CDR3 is CAISEAGQGGYGYTF. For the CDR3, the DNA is TGTGCCATCAGTGAGGCGGGACAGGGCGGCTATGGCTACACCTTC.

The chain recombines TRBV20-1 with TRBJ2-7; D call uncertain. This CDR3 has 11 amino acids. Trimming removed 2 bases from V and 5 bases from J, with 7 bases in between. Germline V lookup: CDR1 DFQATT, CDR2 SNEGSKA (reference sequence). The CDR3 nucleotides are TGCAGTGCTAGAAAACCTGACGAGCAGTACTTC. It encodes CSARKPDEQYF.

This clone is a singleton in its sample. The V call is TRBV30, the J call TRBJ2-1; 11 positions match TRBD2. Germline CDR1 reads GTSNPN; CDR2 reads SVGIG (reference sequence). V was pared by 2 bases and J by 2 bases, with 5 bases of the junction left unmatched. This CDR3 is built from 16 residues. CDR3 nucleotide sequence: TGTGCCTGGAGTAATCTAGCGGGAGGTCCCTACAATGAGCAGTTCTTC. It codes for CAWSNLAGGPYNEQFF.

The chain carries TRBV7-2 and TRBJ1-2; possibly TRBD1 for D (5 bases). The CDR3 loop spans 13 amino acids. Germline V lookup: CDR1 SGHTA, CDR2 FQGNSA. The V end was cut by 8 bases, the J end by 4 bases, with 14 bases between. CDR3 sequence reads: CASGVGGVYGYTF. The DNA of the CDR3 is TGTGCCAGCGGCGTCGGGGGGGTCTATGGCTACACCTTC.

CDR3 in amino acids: CASSPLQGATQYF. CDR3 bases: TGTGCCAGCAGTCCCCTACAGGGTGCGACGCAGTATTTT. The chain couples TRBV6-1 to TRBJ2-3; D may be TRBD1 (6 bases). Trimming left V 5 bases short and J 9 bases short, with 15 bases between. Germline V lookup: CDR1 MNHNS, CDR2 SASEGT. The CDR3 sequence is 13 residues long.

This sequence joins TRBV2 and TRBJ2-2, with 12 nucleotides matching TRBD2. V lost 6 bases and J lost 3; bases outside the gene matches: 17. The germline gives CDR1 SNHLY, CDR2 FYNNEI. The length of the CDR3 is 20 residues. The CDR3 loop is CASSRTSGTFTPRYTGELFF. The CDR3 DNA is TGTGCCAGCAGCCGGACTAGCGGGACCTTCACCCCCCGTTACACCGGGGAGCTGTTTTTT.

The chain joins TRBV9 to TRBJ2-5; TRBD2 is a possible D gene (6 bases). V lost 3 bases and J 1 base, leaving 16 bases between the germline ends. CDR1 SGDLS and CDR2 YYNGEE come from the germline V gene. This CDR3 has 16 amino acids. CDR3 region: CASSGLGVGGQETQYF. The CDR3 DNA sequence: TGTGCCAGCAGCGGCCTGGGAGTGGGGGGCCAAGAGACCCAGTACTTC.

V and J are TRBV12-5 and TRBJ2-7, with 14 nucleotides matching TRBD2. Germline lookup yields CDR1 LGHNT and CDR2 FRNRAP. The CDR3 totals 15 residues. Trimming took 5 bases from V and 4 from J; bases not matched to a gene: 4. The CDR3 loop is CASGRRLAGGYEQYF. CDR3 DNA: TGTGCTAGTGGTCGACGACTAGCGGGAGGGTACGAGCAGTACTTC.

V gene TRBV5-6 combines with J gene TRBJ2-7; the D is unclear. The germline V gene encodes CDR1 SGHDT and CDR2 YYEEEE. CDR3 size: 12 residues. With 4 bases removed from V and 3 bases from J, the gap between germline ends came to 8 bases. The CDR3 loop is CASSGNVYEQYF. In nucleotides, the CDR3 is TGTGCCAGCAGCGGAAATGTCTACGAGCAGTACTTC.

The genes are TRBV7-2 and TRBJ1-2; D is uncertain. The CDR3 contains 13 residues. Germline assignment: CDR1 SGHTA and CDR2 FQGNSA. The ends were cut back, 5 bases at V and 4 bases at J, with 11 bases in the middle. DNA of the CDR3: TGTGCCAGCAGCCCCCCCTTTCTCTATGGCTACACCTTC. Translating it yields CASSPPFLYGYTF. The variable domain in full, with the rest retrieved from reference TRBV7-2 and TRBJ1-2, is GAGVSQSPSNKVTEKGKDVELRCDPISGHTALYWYRQSLGQGLEFLIYFQGNSAPDKSGLPSDRFSAERTGGSVSTLTIQRTQQEDSAVYLCASSPPFLYGYTFGSGTRLTVV.

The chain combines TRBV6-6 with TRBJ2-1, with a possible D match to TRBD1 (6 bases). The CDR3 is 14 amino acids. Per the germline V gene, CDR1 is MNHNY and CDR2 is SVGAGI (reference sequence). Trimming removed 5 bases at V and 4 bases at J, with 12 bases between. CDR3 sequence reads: CASSRQTGYNEQFF. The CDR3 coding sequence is TGTGCCAGCAGTCGCCAGACAGGTTACAATGAGCAGTTCTTC.

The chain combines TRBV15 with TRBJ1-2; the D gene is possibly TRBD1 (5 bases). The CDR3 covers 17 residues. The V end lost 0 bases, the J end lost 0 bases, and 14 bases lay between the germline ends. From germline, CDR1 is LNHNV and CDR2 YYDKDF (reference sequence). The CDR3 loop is CATSRDIRDGTNYGYTF. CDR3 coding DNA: TGTGCCACCAGCAGAGATATCCGGGACGGAACTAACTATGGCTACACCTTC.

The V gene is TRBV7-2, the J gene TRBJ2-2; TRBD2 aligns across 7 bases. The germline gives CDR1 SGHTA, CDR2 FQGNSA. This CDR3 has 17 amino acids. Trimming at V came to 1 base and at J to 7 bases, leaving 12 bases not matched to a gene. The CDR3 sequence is CASSLGAGAGFGGELFF. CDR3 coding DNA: TGTGCCAGCAGCTTAGGTGCGGGAGCGGGATTTGGCGGGGAGCTGTTTTTT.

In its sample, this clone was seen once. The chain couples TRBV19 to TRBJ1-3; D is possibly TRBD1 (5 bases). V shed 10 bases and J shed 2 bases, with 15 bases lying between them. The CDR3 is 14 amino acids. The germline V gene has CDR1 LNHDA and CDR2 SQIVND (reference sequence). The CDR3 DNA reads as TGTGCCACAACCGGCAGGGTGACTGGAAACACCATATATTTT. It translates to CATTGRVTGNTIYF.

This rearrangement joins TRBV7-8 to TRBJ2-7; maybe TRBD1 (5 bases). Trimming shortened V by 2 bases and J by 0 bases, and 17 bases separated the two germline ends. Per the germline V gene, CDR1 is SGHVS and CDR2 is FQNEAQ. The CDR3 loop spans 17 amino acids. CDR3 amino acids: CASSLTQGSFHSYEQYF. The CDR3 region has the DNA TGTGCCAGCAGCTTAACGCAGGGCAGCTTTCACTCCTACGAGCAGTACTTC.

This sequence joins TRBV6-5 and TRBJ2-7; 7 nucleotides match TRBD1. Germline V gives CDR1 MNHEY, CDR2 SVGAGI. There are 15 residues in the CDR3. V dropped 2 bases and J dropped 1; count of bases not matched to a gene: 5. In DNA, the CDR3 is TGTGCCAGCAGTTACCTACCGGGACAGTCCTACGAGCAGTACTTC. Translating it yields CASSYLPGQSYEQYF.

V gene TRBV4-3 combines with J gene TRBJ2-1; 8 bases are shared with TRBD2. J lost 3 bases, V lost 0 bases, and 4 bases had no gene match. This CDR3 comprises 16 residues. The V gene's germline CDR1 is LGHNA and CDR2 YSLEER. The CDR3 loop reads CASSQEPGRGYNEQFF. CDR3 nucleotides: TGCGCCAGCAGCCAAGAGCCCGGGAGGGGCTACAATGAGCAGTTCTTC.

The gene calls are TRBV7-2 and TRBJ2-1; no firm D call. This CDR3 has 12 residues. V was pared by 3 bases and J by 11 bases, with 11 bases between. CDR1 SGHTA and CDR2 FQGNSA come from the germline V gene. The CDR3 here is CASSLVEAKQFF. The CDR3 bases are TGTGCCAGCAGCTTGGTAGAGGCGAAGCAGTTCTTC.

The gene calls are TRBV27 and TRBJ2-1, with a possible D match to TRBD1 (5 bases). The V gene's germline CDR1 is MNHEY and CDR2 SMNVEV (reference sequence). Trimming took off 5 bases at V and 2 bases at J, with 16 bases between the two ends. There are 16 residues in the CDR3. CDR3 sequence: CASSRRGVGAYNEQFF. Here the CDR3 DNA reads TGTGCCAGCAGTCGTCGTGGGGTAGGGGCCTACAATGAGCAGTTCTTC.

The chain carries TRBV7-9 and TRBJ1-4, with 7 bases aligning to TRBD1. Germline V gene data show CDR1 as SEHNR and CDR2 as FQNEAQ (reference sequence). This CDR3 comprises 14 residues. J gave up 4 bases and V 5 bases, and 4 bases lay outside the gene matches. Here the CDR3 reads CASSQGQYNEKLFF. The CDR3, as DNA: TGTGCCAGCAGCCAGGGACAGTATAATGAAAAACTGTTTTTT.

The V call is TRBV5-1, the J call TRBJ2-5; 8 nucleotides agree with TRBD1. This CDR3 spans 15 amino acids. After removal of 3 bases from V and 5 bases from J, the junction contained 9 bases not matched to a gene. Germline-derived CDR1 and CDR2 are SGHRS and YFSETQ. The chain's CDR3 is CASSSPGQGGETQYF. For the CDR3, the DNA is TGCGCCAGCAGCTCGCCTGGACAGGGAGGTGAGACCCAGTACTTC.

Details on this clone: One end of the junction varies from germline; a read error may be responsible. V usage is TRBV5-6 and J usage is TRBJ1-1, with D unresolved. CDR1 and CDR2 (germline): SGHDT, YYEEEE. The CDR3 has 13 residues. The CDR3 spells CASSTPRNPEAFF. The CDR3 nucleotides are TGTGCCAGCAGCACGCCACGGAACCCTGAAGCTTTCTTT.

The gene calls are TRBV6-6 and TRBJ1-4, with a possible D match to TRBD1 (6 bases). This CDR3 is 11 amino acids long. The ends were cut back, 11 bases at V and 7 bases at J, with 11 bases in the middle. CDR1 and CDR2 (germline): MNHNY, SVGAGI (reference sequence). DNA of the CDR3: TGTGCCGGGGGCCAAGGTGAAAAACTGTTTTTT. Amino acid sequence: CAGGQGEKLFF.

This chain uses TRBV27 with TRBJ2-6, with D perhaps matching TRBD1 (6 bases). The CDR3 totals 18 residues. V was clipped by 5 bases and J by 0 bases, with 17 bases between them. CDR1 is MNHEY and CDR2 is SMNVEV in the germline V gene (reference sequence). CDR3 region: CASSPRTEKSSGANVLTF. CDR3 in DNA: TGTGCCAGCAGTCCCCGGACAGAGAAGAGCTCTGGGGCCAACGTCCTGACTTTC.

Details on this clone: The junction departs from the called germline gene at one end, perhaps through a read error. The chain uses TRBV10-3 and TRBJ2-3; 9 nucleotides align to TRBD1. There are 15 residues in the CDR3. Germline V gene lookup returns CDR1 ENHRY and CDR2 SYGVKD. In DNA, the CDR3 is TGTGCCGTCAGCCTGGGACAGGGAGTCACAGATACGCAGTATTTT. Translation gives CAVSLGQGVTDTQYF.

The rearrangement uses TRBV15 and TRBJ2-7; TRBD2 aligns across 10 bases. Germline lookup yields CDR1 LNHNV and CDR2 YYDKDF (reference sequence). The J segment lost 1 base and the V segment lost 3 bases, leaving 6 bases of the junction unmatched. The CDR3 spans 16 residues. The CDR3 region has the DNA TGTGCCACCAGCAGGGGAAGGACTAGCGGATCCTACGAGCAGTACTTC. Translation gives CATSRGRTSGSYEQYF.

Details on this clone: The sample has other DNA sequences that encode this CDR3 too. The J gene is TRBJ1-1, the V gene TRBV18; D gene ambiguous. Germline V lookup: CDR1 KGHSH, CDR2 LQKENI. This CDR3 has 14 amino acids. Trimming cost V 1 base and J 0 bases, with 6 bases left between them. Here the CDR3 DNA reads TGTGCCAGCTCACCACAGGTCATGAACACTGAAGCTTTCTTT. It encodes CASSPQVMNTEAFF.

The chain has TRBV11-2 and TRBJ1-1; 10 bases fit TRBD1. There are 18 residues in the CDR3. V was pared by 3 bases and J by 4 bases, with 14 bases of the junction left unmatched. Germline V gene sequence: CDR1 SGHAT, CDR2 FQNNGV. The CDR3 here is CASSFRPGTGALGTEAFF. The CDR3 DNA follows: TGTGCCAGCAGCTTCCGTCCCGGGACAGGGGCCCTAGGCACTGAAGCTTTCTTT.

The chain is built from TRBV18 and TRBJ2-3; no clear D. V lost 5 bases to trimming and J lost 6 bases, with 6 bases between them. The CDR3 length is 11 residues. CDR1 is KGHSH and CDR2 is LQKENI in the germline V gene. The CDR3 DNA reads TGTGCCAGCTCATCCGCGGATACGCAGTATTTT. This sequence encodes CASSSADTQYF.

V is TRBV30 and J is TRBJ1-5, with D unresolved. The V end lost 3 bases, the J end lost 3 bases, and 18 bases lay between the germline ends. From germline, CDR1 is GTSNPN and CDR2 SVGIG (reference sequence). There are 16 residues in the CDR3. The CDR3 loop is CAWSLAGEGTNQPQHF. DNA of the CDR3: TGTGCCTGGAGCCTGGCCGGGGAAGGCACCAATCAGCCCCAGCATTTT. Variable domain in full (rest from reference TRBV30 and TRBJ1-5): SQTIHQWPATLVQPVGSPLSLECTVEGTSNPNLYWYRQAAGRGLQLLFYSVGIGQISSEVPQNLSASRPQDRQFILSSKKLLLSDSGFYLCAWSLAGEGTNQPQHFGDGTRLSIL.

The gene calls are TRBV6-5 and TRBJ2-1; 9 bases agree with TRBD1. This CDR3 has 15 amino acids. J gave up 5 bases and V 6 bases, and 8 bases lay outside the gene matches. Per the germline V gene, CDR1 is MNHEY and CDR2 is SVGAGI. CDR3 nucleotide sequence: TGTGCCAGCAGATTCCGGGACAGGGATGACAATGAGCAGTTCTTC. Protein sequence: CASRFRDRDDNEQFF.